This T cell receptor beta chain was recorded in a study of shared clonotypes between healthy human individuals. The J segment lost 10 bases and the V segment lost 3 bases, leaving 8 bases of the junction unmatched. This CDR3 has 15 residues. Looked up from germline, CDR1 is SGDLS and CDR2 is YYNGEE. Profiled with immunoSEQ multiplex PCR; TCRdb holds only in-frame clones, not every one. The data contain some 1,900,000 clones, over 85% of them seen just once; the ten biggest clones take up 1.2%. Naive-designated CD8 cells lacked CD45RO, were positively enriched for CCR7, and omitted terminally differentiated effector memory CD45RA+ cells.

The receptor's source is a man aged 18-30 years in good health. The specimen was naive CD8+ T cells sorted from blood. V is TRBV9 and J is TRBJ1-6, with TRBD1 matching 9 bases. Here the CDR3 reads CASSAGTGPGSPLHF. In nucleotides, the CDR3 is TGTGCCAGCAGCGCGGGGACAGGGCCTGGGTCACCCCTCCACTTT.